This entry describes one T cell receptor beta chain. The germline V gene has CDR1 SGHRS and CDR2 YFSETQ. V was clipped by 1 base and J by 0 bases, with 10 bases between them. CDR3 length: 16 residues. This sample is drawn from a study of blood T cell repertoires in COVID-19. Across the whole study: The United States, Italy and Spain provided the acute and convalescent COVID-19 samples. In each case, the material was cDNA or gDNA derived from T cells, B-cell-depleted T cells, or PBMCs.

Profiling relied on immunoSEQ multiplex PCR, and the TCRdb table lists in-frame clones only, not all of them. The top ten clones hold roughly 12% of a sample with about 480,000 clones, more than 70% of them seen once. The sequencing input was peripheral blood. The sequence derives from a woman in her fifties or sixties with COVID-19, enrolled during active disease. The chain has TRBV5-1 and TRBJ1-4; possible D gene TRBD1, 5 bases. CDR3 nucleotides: TGCGCCAGCAGCTTGTTGTCGGGGGCAACTAATGAAAAACTGTTTTTT. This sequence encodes CASSLLSGATNEKLFF.